This T cell receptor beta chain was recovered during a study of blood T cell repertoires in COVID-19. The overall study: Donors in the United States, Italy and Spain gave samples during acute or convalescent COVID-19. Sources were T cells, B-cell-depleted T cells, or PBMCs; the material itself was cDNA or gDNA.

Points on this clone: A read error may account for a junction end that differs from germline.

Per the study methods: How many nucleated cells were present was estimated from reference gene primer amplification. Repertoires were generated with immunoSEQ multiplex PCR, while TCRdb's copy carries only in-frame clones and drops some. V and J calls and clone size are copied from that table; D and trimming were computed from the DNA. The sample includes around 200,000 clones, 83% of them seen just once. In Seattle, patients joined the study during active infection and were tracked longitudinally. The CDR3 totals 14 residues. CDR1 is MNHEY, CDR2 SVGAGI, per germline. What was sequenced was peripheral blood. The V call is TRBV6-5, the J call TRBJ2-1; D uncertain. This TCR derives from a woman aged 25 to 39 with COVID-19, enrolled during active disease. DNA for the CDR3: TGTGCCAGCAGTTATCTGCGCTCCGACAATGAGCAGTTCTTC. Amino acid sequence: CASSYLRSDNEQFF.